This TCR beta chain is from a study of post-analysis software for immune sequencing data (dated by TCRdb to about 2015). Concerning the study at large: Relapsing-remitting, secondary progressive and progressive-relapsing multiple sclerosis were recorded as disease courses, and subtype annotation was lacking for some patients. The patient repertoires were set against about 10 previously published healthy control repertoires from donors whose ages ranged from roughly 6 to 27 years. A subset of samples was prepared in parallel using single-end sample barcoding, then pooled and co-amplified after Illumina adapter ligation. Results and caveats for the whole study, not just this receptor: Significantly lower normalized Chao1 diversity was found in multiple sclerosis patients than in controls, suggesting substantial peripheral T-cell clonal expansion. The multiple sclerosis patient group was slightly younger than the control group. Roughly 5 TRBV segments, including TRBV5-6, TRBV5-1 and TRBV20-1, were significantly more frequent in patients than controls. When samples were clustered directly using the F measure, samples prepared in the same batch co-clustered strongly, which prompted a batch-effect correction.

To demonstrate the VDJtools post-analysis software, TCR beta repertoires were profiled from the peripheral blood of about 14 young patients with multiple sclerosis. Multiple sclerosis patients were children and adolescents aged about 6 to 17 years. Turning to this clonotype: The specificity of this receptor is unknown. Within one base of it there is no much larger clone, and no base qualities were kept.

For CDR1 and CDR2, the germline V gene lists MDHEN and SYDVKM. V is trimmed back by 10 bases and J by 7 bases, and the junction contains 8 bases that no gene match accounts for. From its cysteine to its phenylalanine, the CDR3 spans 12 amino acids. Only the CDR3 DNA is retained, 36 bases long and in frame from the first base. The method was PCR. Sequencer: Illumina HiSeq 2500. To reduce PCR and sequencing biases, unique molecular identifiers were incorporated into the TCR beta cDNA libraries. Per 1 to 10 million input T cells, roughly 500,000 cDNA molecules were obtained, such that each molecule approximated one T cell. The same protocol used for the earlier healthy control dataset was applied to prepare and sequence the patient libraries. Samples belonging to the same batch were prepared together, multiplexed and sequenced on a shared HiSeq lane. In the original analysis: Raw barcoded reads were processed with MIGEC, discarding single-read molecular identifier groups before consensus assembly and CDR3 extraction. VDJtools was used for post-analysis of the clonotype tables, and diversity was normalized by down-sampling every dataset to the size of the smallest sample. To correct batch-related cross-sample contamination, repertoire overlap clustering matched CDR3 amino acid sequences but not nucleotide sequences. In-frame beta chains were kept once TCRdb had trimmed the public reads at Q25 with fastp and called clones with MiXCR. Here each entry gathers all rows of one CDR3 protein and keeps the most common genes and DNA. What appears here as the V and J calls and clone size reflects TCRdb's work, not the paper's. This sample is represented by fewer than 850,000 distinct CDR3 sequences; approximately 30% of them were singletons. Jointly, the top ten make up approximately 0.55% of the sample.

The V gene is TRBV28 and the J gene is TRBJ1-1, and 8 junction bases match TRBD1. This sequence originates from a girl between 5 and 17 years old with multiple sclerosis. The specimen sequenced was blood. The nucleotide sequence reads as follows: TGTGCCACCCCGGGACAGGCTGGTGAAGCTTTCTTT. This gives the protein CATPGQAGEAFF.